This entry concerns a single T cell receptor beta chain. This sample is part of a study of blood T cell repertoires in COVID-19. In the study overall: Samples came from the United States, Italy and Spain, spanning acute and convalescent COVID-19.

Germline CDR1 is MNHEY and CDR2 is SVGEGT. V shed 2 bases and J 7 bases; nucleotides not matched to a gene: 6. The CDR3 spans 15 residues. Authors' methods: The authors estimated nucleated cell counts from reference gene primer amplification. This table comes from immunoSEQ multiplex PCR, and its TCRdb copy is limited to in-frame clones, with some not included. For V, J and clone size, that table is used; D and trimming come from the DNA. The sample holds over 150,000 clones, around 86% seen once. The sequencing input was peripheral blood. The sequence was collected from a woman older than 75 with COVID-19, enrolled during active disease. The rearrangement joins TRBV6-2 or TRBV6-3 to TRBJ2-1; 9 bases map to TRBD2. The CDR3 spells CASSYGLAGRNEQFF. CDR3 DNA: TGTGCCAGCAGTTACGGGCTAGCGGGGAGAAATGAGCAGTTCTTC.